This is a list of T cell receptor beta chains from one sample in a study of shared clonotypes between healthy human individuals. The data were produced by immunoSEQ multiplex PCR, yet TCRdb's version contains in-frame clones alone and is incomplete. The sample lists some 800,000 clones; 80% to 95% were seen once. Sequencing was done on a sample of naive CD8+ T cells sorted from blood. Every receptor here comes from a man in his thirties or forties in good health. Both conserved end residues are part of each CDR3. A D gene is named only where the DNA matches it firmly. Clone size appears in some rows only: once, few, many, or a class for an expanded clone.

clone size: .
D gene: TRBD2
J gene: TRBJ2-5
CDR3 length: 15
V gene: TRBV7-2
CDR3 DNA: TGTGCCAGCAGCTTAGTGGTGGGAGGGATGGAGACCCAGTACTTC
CDR3 protein: CASSLVVGGMETQYF

clone size: .
D gene: TRBD2
J gene: TRBJ2-5
CDR3 length: 18
V gene: TRBV5-1
CDR3 DNA: TGCGCCAGCAGCCCGGGGACTAGCGGGAGCGGTTTGGTTGAGACCCAGTACTTC
CDR3 protein: CASSPGTSGSGLVETQYF

clone size: .
D gene: .
J gene: TRBJ1-1
CDR3 length: 13
V gene: TRBV29-1
CDR3 DNA: TGCAGCGTTGCCACGGGGGCTAACACTGAAGCTTTCTTT
CDR3 protein: CSVATGANTEAFF

clone size: .
D gene: .
J gene: TRBJ2-7
CDR3 length: 14
V gene: TRBV28
CDR3 DNA: TGTGCCAGCAGGCCTCCCGCGGAGCACTACGAGCAGTACTTC
CDR3 protein: CASRPPAEHYEQYF

clone size: .
D gene: TRBD2
J gene: TRBJ2-1
CDR3 length: 15
V gene: TRBV6-4
CDR3 DNA: TGTGCCAGCAGTGAAACTAGCGGCGCTTACAATGAGCAGTTCTTC
CDR3 protein: CASSETSGAYNEQFF

clone size: .
D gene: .
J gene: TRBJ2-1
CDR3 length: 14
V gene: TRBV5-1
CDR3 DNA: TGCGCCAGCAGCCGGGACTCAATATACAATGAGCAGTTCTTC
CDR3 protein: CASSRDSIYNEQFF

clone size: .
D gene: TRBD2
J gene: TRBJ2-3
CDR3 length: 18
V gene: TRBV5-8
CDR3 DNA: TGTGCCAGCAGCTTGGTGGGATCTAGCGGGAGAGGCACAGATACGCAGTATTTT
CDR3 protein: CASSLVGSSGRGTDTQYF

clone size: .
D gene: TRBD1
J gene: TRBJ1-1
CDR3 length: 14
V gene: TRBV6-1
CDR3 DNA: TGTGCCAGCAGATCGGGGACAGGGGCAGCTGAAGCTTTCTTT
CDR3 protein: CASRSGTGAAEAFF

clone size: once
D gene: .
J gene: TRBJ1-3
CDR3 length: 19
V gene: TRBV29-1
CDR3 DNA: TGCAGCGTTGAAGATCTAAAGGGCTACAGGGAACCAGGAGGAAACACCATATATTTT
CDR3 protein: CSVEDLKGYREPGGNTIYF

clone size: .
D gene: .
J gene: TRBJ2-3
CDR3 length: 14
V gene: TRBV5-1
CDR3 DNA: TGCGCCAGCAGCTTGGCAGTGGGAGTCGATACGCAGTATTTT
CDR3 protein: CASSLAVGVDTQYF

clone size: .
D gene: .
J gene: TRBJ2-3
CDR3 length: 16
V gene: TRBV14
CDR3 DNA: TGTGCCAGCAGCCACCTAGACAGCTCAAGCACAGATACGCAGTATTTT
CDR3 protein: CASSHLDSSSTDTQYF

clone size: .
D gene: TRBD1
J gene: TRBJ2-7
CDR3 length: 13
V gene: TRBV11-2
CDR3 DNA: TGTGCCAGCAGCGGGGACAGGCCCTACGAGCAGTACTTC
CDR3 protein: CASSGDRPYEQYF

clone size: .
D gene: .
J gene: TRBJ2-1
CDR3 length: 15
V gene: TRBV5-5
CDR3 DNA: TGTGCCAGCAGCTTGTTCCAGAGCGGCGGGGATGAGCAGTTCTTC
CDR3 protein: CASSLFQSGGDEQFF

clone size: .
D gene: TRBD2
J gene: TRBJ2-3
CDR3 length: 15
V gene: TRBV30
CDR3 DNA: TGTGCCTGGAGTGCCGGGACTAGCGGCTCCGATACGCAGTATTTT
CDR3 protein: CAWSAGTSGSDTQYF

clone size: .
D gene: .
J gene: TRBJ1-1
CDR3 length: 15
V gene: TRBV4-3
CDR3 DNA: TGCGCCAGCAGCCAAGCAGGGAATGCGAACACTGAAGCTTTCTTT
CDR3 protein: CASSQAGNANTEAFF

clone size: .
D gene: .
J gene: TRBJ2-7
CDR3 length: 11
V gene: TRBV20-1
CDR3 DNA: TGCAGCCCCAGGGTCTTATACGAGCAGTACTTC
CDR3 protein: CSPRVLYEQYF

clone size: once
D gene: .
J gene: TRBJ1-1
CDR3 length: 11
V gene: TRBV11-2
CDR3 DNA: TGTGCCAGCAGCTTCGGACAGTCGGCTTTCTTT
CDR3 protein: CASSFGQSAFF

clone size: .
D gene: .
J gene: TRBJ1-5
CDR3 length: 15
V gene: TRBV19
CDR3 DNA: TGTGCCAGTAGTATGCTCGGGGAGCGCAATCAGCCCCAGCATTTT
CDR3 protein: CASSMLGERNQPQHF

clone size: .
D gene: .
J gene: TRBJ2-1
CDR3 length: 15
V gene: TRBV7-9
CDR3 DNA: TGTGCCAGCAGCCCAGGGGTGGGAATCTACAATGAGCAGTTCTTC
CDR3 protein: CASSPGVGIYNEQFF

clone size: .
D gene: TRBD2
J gene: TRBJ2-7
CDR3 length: 11
V gene: TRBV6-5
CDR3 DNA: TGTGCCATAGGGAGGGTCCCCGAGCAGTACTTC
CDR3 protein: CAIGRVPEQYF